The clone carrying this T cell receptor beta chain was observed many times. Its specificity is not known. This sample is part of a study of human T cells and chemical hapten exposure. Study-wide background: Enrolled patients were predominantly female and had alopecia areata, totalis or universalis. Study-level results: As the donors had alopecia, their immune response may differ from healthy people's.

Time point noted: pre-sensitization, week 0. Treatment meaning: therapeutic diphenylcyclopropenone sensitization with weekly scalp DPC. Patches went on only after blood had been drawn each time. Individual cDNA molecules in this library carried unique molecular identifiers. TCRdb processed the RACE reads anew with MiXCR; each CDR3 protein has one entry. The sample includes over 300,000 distinct CDR3 sequences, 4% to 6% seen only once; the top ten take 2.5% to 3%. Germline V CDR1 and CDR2: SNHLY, FYNNEI. This CDR3 has 11 residues. The J gene is TRBJ1-2, the V gene TRBV2; unclear D gene. This material consisted of whole blood, taken in connection with sensitization to the hapten diphenylcyclopropenone (DPC). This sequence originates from a woman aged 45-60 years with alopecia areata. Some clones in this sample may be carry-over from other donors' samples. CDR3 loop: CAVGEIYGYTF. For the CDR3, the DNA is TGTGCAGTCGGGGAGATCTATGGCTACACCTTC.